The present entry profiles one T cell receptor (beta chain) with its context. This sample is drawn from a study of T cell changes during pregnancy in multiple sclerosis. The CDR3 loop spans 16 amino acids. Germline lookup yields CDR1 SGHTA and CDR2 FQGNSA. Unmatched junction bases numbered 11, after V lost 5 bases and J lost 6 bases. Sequenced by immunoSEQ multiplex PCR; TCRdb stores in-frame clones only, minus some. This sample has tens of thousands of clones, with roughly 87% found just once. The sample in question was CD4+ T cells from peripheral blood mononuclear cells, obtained in the first trimester of pregnancy. V gene TRBV7-2 combines with J gene TRBJ2-7; 12 bases are shared with TRBD2. The clonotype originates from a female donor with multiple sclerosis, enrolled in a pregnancy study. In nucleotides, the CDR3 is TGTGCCAGCAGCCCACCGGGACTAGCGGGCCCCGGCGAGCAGTACTTC. Encoded protein: CASSPPGLAGPGEQYF.